A selection of T cell receptor beta chains follows, all from one sample in a study of a mutant IDH1 vaccine in newly diagnosed glioma. No antigen has been identified for these receptors. Repertoires were generated with immunoSEQ multiplex PCR, while TCRdb's copy carries only in-frame clones and drops some. The sample yields 45,000 to 70,000 clones, about 81% seen once. Sequencing was performed on PBMCs, taken from a glioma patient whose treatment included an IDH1 peptide vaccine. All receptors derive from a man aged 25 to 45 with glioma. The CDR3 runs from the conserved cysteine through the conserved F or W. Fields, in order: J gene, D gene, clone size, V gene, CDR3 protein, CDR3 DNA. A D gene is named only where the DNA matches it firmly. Clone size, where shown, is once, few, many, or a class for clones that have expanded.

>TRBJ2-4|TRBD2|-|TRBV2
CASSVLATEDTQYF
TGTGCCAGCAGTGTACTAGCGACGGAGGACACTCAGTACTTC
>TRBJ1-3|-|-|TRBV20-1
CSASALGTIYF
TGCAGTGCTAGCGCCCTGGGGACCATATATTTT
>TRBJ2-3|TRBD2|-|TRBV29-1
CSVDTSGGAADTQYF
TGCAGCGTTGATACTAGCGGGGGGGCAGCAGATACGCAGTATTTT
>TRBJ2-7|-|-|TRBV4-1
CASSQGQALYEQYF
TGCGCCAGCAGCCAAGGACAGGCCCTCTACGAGCAGTACTTC
>TRBJ2-5|-|once|TRBV28
CASRFTLTGTEKETQYF
TGTGCCAGCAGATTTACTCTAACCGGGACTGAGAAAGAGACCCAGTACTTC
>TRBJ2-5|-|-|TRBV27
CASSLLDGRGETQYF
TGTGCCAGCAGTTTATTAGACGGGCGCGGAGAGACCCAGTACTTC
>TRBJ2-7|-|-|TRBV6-1
CASSGHDSLSSYEQYF
TGTGCCAGCAGTGGTCACGACTCCCTCAGCTCCTACGAGCAGTACTTC
>TRBJ1-1|-|few|TRBV18
CASSPRIGEEEAFF
TGTGCCAGCTCGCCTCGGATCGGGGAGGAAGAAGCTTTCTTT
>TRBJ2-3|-|-|TRBV19
CASSIFGTADTQYF
TGTGCCAGTAGTATATTTGGGACCGCAGATACGCAGTATTTT
>TRBJ2-1|-|-|TRBV2
CASSLRGGSNSYNEQFF
TGTGCCAGCAGCCTGAGGGGGGGTAGCAATTCCTACAATGAGCAGTTCTTC
>TRBJ2-1|TRBD2|-|TRBV5-1
CASSTTPGLARNEQFF
TGCGCCAGCAGCACCACCCCGGGACTAGCACGAAATGAGCAGTTCTTC
>TRBJ2-7|TRBD1|-|TRBV2
CASYRDRGNFGSYEQYF
TGTGCCAGCTACCGGGACAGGGGGAATTTTGGGTCCTACGAGCAGTACTTC
>TRBJ1-2|-|-|TRBV6-1
CASSDRNFKMNGYTF
TGTGCCAGCAGTGATCGGAATTTTAAAATGAATGGCTACACCTTC
>TRBJ2-3|TRBD1|-|TRBV5-1
CASSTYQKTGNTDTQYF
TGCGCCAGCAGCACTTACCAGAAGACAGGGAACACAGATACGCAGTATTTT
>TRBJ2-7|TRBD2|-|TRBV9
CASSQGLVVDEQYF
TGTGCCAGCAGCCAGGGACTAGTAGTCGACGAGCAGTACTTC
>TRBJ1-2|TRBD1|-|TRBV19
CASTVRQGGGYTF
TGTGCCAGTACCGTAAGACAGGGAGGTGGCTACACCTTC
>TRBJ1-5|-|-|TRBV5-4
CASSLGPNQPQHF
TGTGCCAGCAGCTTGGGCCCAAATCAGCCCCAGCATTTT